The 10 T cell receptor beta chains listed next were all sequenced from one sample in a study of T cells in Graves' hyperthyroidism and ophthalmopathy. Amplification of TCR beta CDR3 regions used RNA as the template. Carried out on the TCR CDR3, a first-round RT-PCR used the HTBI primer set. TCRdb analysed the multiplex PCR reads with MiXCR anew, one entry per CDR3 protein. Of nearly 600,000 distinct CDR3 sequences detected, over 11% appear once; the ten largest clones hold more than 5%. The sequencing sample was made of blood. The receptors shown here come from a woman aged 25 to 39 with Graves' hyperthyroidism that later progressed to Graves' ophthalmopathy.

The sample holds a few counts of this clonotype. The gene calls are TRBV5-8 and TRBJ1-1, with D maybe TRBD1 (6 bases). The germline V gene encodes CDR1 SGHTS and CDR2 YDEGEE. This CDR3 spans 16 amino acids. V was trimmed by 3 bases and J by 1 base, leaving 16 bases between them. The chain's CDR3 is CASSWRGTAGNTEAFF. The CDR3 coding sequence is TGTGCCAGCAGCTGGAGGGGGACGGCGGGGAACACTGAAGCTTTCTTT.

This clonotype was seen repeatedly, ten times or more. The chain couples TRBV11-3 to TRBJ2-5; 7 nucleotides line up with TRBD1. The germline gives CDR1 SGHNT, CDR2 YENEEA. The CDR3 length is 13 residues. The trim removed 7 bases at V and 5 bases at J, leaving 7 bases unmatched. The CDR3 DNA reads as TGTGCCAGCAACCCGACAGGGTTGGAGACCCAGTACTTC. The encoded protein is CASNPTGLETQYF. Variable domain in full (rest from reference TRBV11-3 and TRBJ2-5): EAGVVQSPRYKIIEKKQPVAFWCNPISGHNTLYWYLQNLGQGPELLIRYENEEAVDDSQLPKDRFSAERLKGVDSTLKIQPAELGDSAVYLCASNPTGLETQYFGPGTRLLVL.

This clonotype came up a few times. The rearrangement links TRBV30 to TRBJ2-1; D is undetermined. V lost 0 bases and J 10 bases, leaving 13 bases between the germline ends. The CDR3 has 13 residues. From germline, CDR1 is GTSNPN and CDR2 SVGIG (reference sequence). Written as DNA, the CDR3 is TGTGCCTGGAGTGTAGGAAACGCCATGGAGCAGTTCTTC. As protein: CAWSVGNAMEQFF.

There are a few counts of this clonotype. This chain links TRBV3-1 with TRBJ2-3; 14 bases line up with TRBD2. In germline, CDR1 is LGHDT, CDR2 YNNKEL (reference sequence). V shed 1 base and J 2 bases; nucleotides not matched to a gene: 8. This CDR3 spans 19 amino acids. CDR3 DNA sequence: TGTGCCAGCAGCCAAGGTAGACTAGCGGGAGGGCTGCCCACAGATACGCAGTATTTT. Residues: CASSQGRLAGGLPTDTQYF.

This clonotype was detected ten times or more. V and J are TRBV27 and TRBJ2-7; 11 nucleotides agree with TRBD2. CDR3 length: 16 residues. V lost 4 bases and J lost 3; bases outside the gene matches: 8. CDR1 MNHEY and CDR2 SMNVEV come from the germline V gene (reference sequence). The CDR3 DNA reads as TGTGCCAGCAGTTCCGAAACTAGCGGGAGAGACTACGAGCAGTACTTC. Translation: CASSSETSGRDYEQYF.

This clonotype was observed a handful of times. This sequence joins TRBV4-1 and TRBJ2-1; 13 bases map to TRBD2. The CDR3 extends over 14 amino acids. J gave up 9 bases and V 4 bases, and 3 bases lay outside the gene matches. Germline V gene data show CDR1 as MGHRA and CDR2 as YSYEKL. The CDR3 sequence: CASSPGLAGVEQFF. For the CDR3, the DNA is TGCGCCAGCAGCCCCGGACTAGCGGGAGTTGAGCAGTTCTTC.

This clonotype was detected many times. The chain is built from TRBV20-1 and TRBJ2-3, with 9 nucleotides matching TRBD2. V lost 0 bases to trimming and J lost 0 bases; unmatched junction nucleotides: 1. The CDR3 totals 15 residues. The germline V gene encodes CDR1 DFQATT and CDR2 SNEGSKA (reference sequence). The CDR3 region is CSARDGTSSTDTQYF. The CDR3 DNA reads as TGCAGTGCTAGAGATGGGACTAGCAGCACAGATACGCAGTATTTT.

This clonotype was seen at least ten times. This chain uses TRBV3-1 with TRBJ2-7; D is unresolved. The CDR3 contains 13 residues. Germline-derived CDR1 and CDR2 are LGHDT and YNNKEL (reference sequence). Trimming stripped 0 bases from V and 6 bases from J, with 9 bases between. The CDR3 DNA reads as TGTGCCAGCAGCCAAGATAGAGGCCGCGAGCAGTACTTC. This gives the protein CASSQDRGREQYF.

This clonotype was recorded many times. The chain employs TRBV24-1 and TRBJ2-1, with a possible D match to TRBD1 (6 bases). Germline CDR1 is KGHDR and CDR2 is SFDVKD. This CDR3 region has 15 residues. V lost 4 bases, J lost 3 bases, and 12 bases lay in between. The CDR3 DNA follows: TGTGCCACCAGTGACCCCGGGACACTCTACAATGAGCAGTTCTTC. Its translation: CATSDPGTLYNEQFF.

This chain uses TRBV24-1 with TRBJ1-2, with TRBD1 as a possible D gene (6 bases). V was cut by 3 bases and J by 8 bases, with 15 bases left in between. This CDR3 is 14 amino acids long. The V gene's germline CDR1 is KGHDR and CDR2 SFDVKD. The CDR3 protein is CATSDLNGQRGYTF. The CDR3 DNA follows: TGTGCCACCAGTGATCTGAACGGACAGCGGGGCTACACCTTC.